This entry concerns a single T cell receptor (beta chain). What it binds is not known. The CDR3 covers 12 residues. The ends were cut back, 4 bases at V and 3 bases at J, with 6 bases in the middle. From germline, CDR1 is SGHNT and CDR2 YYREEE (reference sequence). Primers included in the PCR were 60 Vbeta and 13 Jbeta primers. Sequencing used immunoSEQ multiplex PCR; TCRdb keeps in-frame clones, though not all of them. The table has roughly 180,000 clones, just over 75% seen once; the top ten hold about 3.8%. This sample was taken from a study of cytomegalovirus exposure and HLA in healthy donors. In the study overall: Previous work identified roughly 120 million unique TCR beta sequences from around 180 million T cells.

Study-wide results and caveats: The study flagged some 180 TCR beta chains as cytomegalovirus-associated. When a later analysis was performed, an Asian-associated ancestry cluster reportedly had fewer N-insertions than the approximately 700-donor mean. Per a prior analysis, the majority of TCR beta V segments were productive roughly 90% or roughly 30% of the time.

The sample taken for sequencing was PBMCs. The rearrangement uses TRBV5-4 and TRBJ2-3; D uncertain. The TCR sequence derives from a woman in her sixties in good health and CMV-seropositive. The CDR3 bases are TGTGCCAGCAGCCTGGTAACAGATACGCAGTATTTT. This codes for CASSLVTDTQYF.